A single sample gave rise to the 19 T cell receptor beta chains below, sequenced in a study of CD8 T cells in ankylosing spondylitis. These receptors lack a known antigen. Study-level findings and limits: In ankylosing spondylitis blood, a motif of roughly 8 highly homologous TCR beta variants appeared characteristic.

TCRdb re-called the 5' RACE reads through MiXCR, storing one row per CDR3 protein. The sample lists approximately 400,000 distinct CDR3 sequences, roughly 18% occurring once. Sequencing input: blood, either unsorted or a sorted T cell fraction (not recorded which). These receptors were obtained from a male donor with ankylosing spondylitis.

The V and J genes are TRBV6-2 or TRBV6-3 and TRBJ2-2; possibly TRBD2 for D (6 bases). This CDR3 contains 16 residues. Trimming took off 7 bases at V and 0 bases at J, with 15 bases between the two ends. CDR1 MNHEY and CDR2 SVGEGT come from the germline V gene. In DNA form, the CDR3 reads TGTGCCAGCACCTTCATAGCGGTAACGAACACCGGGGAGCTGTTTTTT. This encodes CASTFIAVTNTGELFF.

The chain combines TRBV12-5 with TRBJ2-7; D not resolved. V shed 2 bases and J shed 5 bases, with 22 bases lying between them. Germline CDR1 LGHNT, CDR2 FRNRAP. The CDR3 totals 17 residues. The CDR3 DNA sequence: TGTGCTAGTGGTTTGACACGCCTACGGCAGGCCGTCGACGAGCAGTACTTC. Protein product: CASGLTRLRQAVDEQYF. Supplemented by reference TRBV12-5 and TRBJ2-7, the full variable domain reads DARVTQTPRHKVTEMGQEVTMRCQPILGHNTVFWYRQTMMQGLELLAYFRNRAPLDDSGMPKDRFSAEMPDATLATLKIQPSEPRDSAVYFCASGLTRLRQAVDEQYFGPGTRLTVT.

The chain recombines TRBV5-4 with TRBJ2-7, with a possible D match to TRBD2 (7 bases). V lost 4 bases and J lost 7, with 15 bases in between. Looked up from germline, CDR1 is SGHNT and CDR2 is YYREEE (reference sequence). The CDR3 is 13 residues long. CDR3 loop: CASSPLRGGEQYF. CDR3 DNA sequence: TGTGCCAGCAGCCCTCTGAGGGGGGGAGAGCAGTACTTC. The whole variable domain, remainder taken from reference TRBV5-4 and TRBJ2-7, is ETGVTQSPTHLIKTRGQQVTLRCSSQSGHNTVSWYQQALGQGPQFIFQYYREEENGRGNFPPRFSGLQFPNYSSELNVNALELDDSALYLCASSPLRGGEQYFGPGTRLTVT.

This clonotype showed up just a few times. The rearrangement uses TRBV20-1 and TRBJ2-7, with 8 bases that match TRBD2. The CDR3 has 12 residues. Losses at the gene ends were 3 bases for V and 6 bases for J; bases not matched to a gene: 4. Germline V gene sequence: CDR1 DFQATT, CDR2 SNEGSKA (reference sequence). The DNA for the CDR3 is TGCAGTGCTAGCGGGGGGGCCATCGAGCAGTACTTC. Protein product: CSASGGAIEQYF.

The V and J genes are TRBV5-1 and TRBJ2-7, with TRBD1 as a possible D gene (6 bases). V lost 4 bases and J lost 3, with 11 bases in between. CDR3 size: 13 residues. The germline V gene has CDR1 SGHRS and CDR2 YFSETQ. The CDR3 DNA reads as TGCGCCAGCAGCCCGTTAGGGGGCTACGAGCAGTACTTC. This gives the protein CASSPLGGYEQYF.

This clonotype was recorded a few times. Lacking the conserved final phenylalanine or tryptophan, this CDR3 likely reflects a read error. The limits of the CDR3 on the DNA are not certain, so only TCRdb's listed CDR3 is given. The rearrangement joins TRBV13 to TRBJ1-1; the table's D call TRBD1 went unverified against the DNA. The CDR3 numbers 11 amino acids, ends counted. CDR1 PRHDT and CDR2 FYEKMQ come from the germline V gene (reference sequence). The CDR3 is CASSLRQAPFI.

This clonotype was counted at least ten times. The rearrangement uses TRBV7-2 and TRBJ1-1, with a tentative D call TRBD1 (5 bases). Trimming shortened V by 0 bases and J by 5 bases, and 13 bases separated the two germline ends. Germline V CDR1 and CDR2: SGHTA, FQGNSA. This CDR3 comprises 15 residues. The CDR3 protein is CASSLAGGVRTEAFF. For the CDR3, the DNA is TGTGCCAGCAGCTTAGCGGGAGGGGTGCGAACTGAAGCTTTCTTT.

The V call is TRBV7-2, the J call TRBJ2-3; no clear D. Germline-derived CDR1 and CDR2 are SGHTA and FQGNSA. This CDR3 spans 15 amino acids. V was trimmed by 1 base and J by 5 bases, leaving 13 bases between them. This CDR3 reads CASSLVATLGDTQYF. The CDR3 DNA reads TGTGCCAGCAGCTTAGTCGCTACCCTTGGAGATACGCAGTATTTT.

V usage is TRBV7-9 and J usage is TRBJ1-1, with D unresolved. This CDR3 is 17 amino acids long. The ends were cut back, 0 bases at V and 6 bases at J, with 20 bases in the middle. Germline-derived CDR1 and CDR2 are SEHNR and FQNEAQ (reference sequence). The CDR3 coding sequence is TGTGCCAGCAGCTTAGCTGCCCCATTGGCGGGAAACCCTGAAGCTTTCTTT. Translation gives CASSLAAPLAGNPEAFF.

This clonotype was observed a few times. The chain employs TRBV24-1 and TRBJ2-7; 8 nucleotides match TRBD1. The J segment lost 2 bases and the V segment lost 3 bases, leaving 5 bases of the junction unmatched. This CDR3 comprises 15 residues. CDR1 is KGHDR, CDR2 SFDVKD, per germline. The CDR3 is CATSDPRTGTYEQYF. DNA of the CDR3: TGTGCCACCAGTGATCCCCGGACAGGGACCTACGAGCAGTACTTC.

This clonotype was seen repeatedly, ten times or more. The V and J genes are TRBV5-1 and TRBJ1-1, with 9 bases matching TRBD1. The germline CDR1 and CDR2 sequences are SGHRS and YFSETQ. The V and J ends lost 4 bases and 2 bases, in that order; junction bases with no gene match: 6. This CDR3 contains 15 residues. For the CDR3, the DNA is TGCGCCAGCAGCAAGCGGACAGGGGAAAACACTGAAGCTTTCTTT. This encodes CASSKRTGENTEAFF.

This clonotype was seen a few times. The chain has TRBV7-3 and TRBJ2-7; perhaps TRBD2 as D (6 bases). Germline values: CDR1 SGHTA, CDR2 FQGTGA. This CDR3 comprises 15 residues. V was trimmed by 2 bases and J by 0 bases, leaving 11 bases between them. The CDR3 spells CASSLAAGPSYEQYF. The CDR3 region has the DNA TGTGCCAGCAGCTTAGCGGCGGGACCCTCCTACGAGCAGTACTTC. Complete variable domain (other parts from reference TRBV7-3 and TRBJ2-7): GAGVSQTPSNKVTEKGKYVELRCDPISGHTALYWYRQSLGQGPEFLIYFQGTGAADDSGLPNDRFFAVRPEGSVSTLKIQRTERGDSAVYLCASSLAAGPSYEQYFGPGTRLTVT.

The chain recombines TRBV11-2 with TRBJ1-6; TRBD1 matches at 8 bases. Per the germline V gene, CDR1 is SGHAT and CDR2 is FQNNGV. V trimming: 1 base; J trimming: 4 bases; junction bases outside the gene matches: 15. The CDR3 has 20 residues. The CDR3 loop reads CASSLGWGQAAVRYNSPLHF. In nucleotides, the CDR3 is TGTGCCAGCAGCTTAGGGTGGGGACAGGCCGCTGTTCGTTATAATTCACCCCTCCACTTT.

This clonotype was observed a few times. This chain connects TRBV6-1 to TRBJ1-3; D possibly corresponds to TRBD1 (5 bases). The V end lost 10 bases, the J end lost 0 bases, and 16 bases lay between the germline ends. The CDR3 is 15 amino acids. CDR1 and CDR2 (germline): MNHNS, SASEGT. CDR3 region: CATGGGISSGNTIYF. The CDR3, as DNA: TGTGCCACCGGTGGGGGGATCTCCTCTGGAAACACCATATATTTT.

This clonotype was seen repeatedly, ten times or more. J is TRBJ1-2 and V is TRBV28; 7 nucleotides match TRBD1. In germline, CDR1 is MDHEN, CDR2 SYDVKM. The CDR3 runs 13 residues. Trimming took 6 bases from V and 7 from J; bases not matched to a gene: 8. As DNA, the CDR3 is TGTGCCAGCAGCATGGGACAGAAGACTGGCTACACCTTC. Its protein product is CASSMGQKTGYTF.

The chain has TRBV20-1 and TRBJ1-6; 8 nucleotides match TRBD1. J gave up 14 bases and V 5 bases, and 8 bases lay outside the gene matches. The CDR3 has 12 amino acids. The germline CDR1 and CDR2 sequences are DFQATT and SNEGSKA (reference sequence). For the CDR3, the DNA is TGCAGTGCTCCAAAAGGACAGGGTACCCTCCACTTT. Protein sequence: CSAPKGQGTLHF.

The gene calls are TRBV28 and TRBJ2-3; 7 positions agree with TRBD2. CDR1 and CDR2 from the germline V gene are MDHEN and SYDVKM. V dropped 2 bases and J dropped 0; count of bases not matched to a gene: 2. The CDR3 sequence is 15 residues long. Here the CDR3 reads CASSLLSGSTDTQYF. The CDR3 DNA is TGTGCCAGCAGTTTACTTAGCGGGAGCACAGATACGCAGTATTTT.

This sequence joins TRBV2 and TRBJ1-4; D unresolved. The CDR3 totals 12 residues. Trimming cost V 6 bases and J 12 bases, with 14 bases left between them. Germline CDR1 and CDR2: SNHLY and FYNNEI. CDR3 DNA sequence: TGTGCCAGCAGGGTTGGACCGGCGGAACTGTTTTTT. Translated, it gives CASRVGPAELFF. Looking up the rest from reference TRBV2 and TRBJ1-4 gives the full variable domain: EPEVTQTPSHQVTQMGQEVILRCVPISNHLYFYWYRQILGQKVEFLVSFYNNEISEKSEIFDDQFSVERPDGSNFTLKIRSTKLEDSAMYFCASRVGPAELFFGSGTQLSVL.

The CDR3, as DNA: TGTGCCAGCAGTCCTCTTGTTGGTGAGCAGTTCTTC. It translates to CASSPLVGEQFF. This chain joins TRBV6-6 and TRBJ2-1; D is ambiguous. Between the trimmed V and J ends, which lost 5 bases and 9 bases, there was a span of 11 bases. From germline, CDR1 is MNHNY and CDR2 SVGAGI (reference sequence). This CDR3 has 12 residues.